What follows are 4 T cell receptor beta chains derived from one specimen sequenced in a study of T cell repertoires in cytomegalovirus infection. The antigens of these receptors remain unknown. TCRdb passed the reads through MiXCR, listing each CDR3 protein once. The sample has approximately 1,000,000 distinct CDR3 sequences; approximately 31% are singletons. Sequenced material: cultured CD8+ T cells from PBMCs, taken from culture after CMV antigen stimulation. The receptors derive from a human donor in good health (CMV status not recorded). Some clones in this sample may be carry-over from other donors' samples.

This clonotype was detected only a few times. The chain recombines TRBV12-5 with TRBJ2-1, with D perhaps matching TRBD1 or TRBD2 (5 bases each). The germline CDR1 and CDR2 sequences are LGHNT and FRNRAP. The CDR3 covers 15 residues. The V end lost 4 bases, the J end lost 5 bases, and 15 bases lay between the germline ends. The CDR3 DNA reads TGTGCTAGTGGTTGGGGACCTCAGGCGAACAATGAGCAGTTCTTC. It translates to CASGWGPQANNEQFF.

This clonotype was found many times. The chain joins TRBV29-1 to TRBJ2-3; 8 nucleotides match TRBD1. Germline V gene sequence: CDR1 SQVTM, CDR2 ANQGSEA. The CDR3 length is 14 residues. The junction had 9 bases not matched to a gene; V was cut back by 7 bases and J by 3 bases. The CDR3 reads CSAGIRGQTDTQYF. Here the CDR3 DNA reads TGCAGCGCAGGGATCAGGGGGCAGACAGATACGCAGTATTTT.

The chain couples TRBV20-1 to TRBJ2-3; TRBD1 is a possible D gene (6 bases). The V and J ends lost 3 bases and 5 bases respectively, with 21 bases between them. The CDR3 has 16 residues. Looked up from germline, CDR1 is DFQATT and CDR2 is SNEGSKA (reference sequence). CDR3 residues: CSARGAPGISVDTQYF. In DNA form, the CDR3 reads TGCAGTGCTAGGGGGGCCCCAGGGATCTCGGTAGATACGCAGTATTTT.

The chain employs TRBV10-3 and TRBJ2-3, with D possibly TRBD2 on 5 matching bases. The germline V gene has CDR1 ENHRY and CDR2 SYGVKD. CDR3 length: 17 amino acids. The V gene lost 1 base and the J gene lost 4 bases, with 18 bases spanning the gap. The CDR3 reads CAISEFRGPPSADTQYF. Here the CDR3 DNA reads TGTGCCATCAGTGAGTTCCGAGGGCCGCCCAGCGCAGATACGCAGTATTTT.